A selection of T cell receptor beta chains follows, all from one sample in a study of blood T cell repertoires in COVID-19. This table comes from immunoSEQ multiplex PCR, and its TCRdb copy is limited to in-frame clones, with some not included. The sample contains fewer than 300,000 clones, more than 85% of which appear only once. Specimen: peripheral blood. These receptor sequences come from a woman aged 25 to 39 with COVID-19, enrolled during active disease. The CDR3 runs from the conserved cysteine through the conserved F or W. D genes are given only for firm matches. The size entry is marked missing in some rows and otherwise reads once, few, many or a size class.

j_call,d_call,cdr3_length,clone_size,v_call,cdr3_aa,cdr3_nt
TRBJ2-7,TRBD1,15,-,TRBV7-9,CASSSDRGPPYEQYF,TGTGCCAGCAGTTCCGACAGGGGTCCTCCCTACGAGCAGTACTTC
TRBJ2-3,TRBD1,14,-,TRBV5-1,CASRGTGGTDTQYF,TGCGCCAGCAGGGGGACAGGGGGCACAGATACGCAGTATTTT
TRBJ2-7,-,14,-,TRBV15,CATSREGRVGEQYF,TGTGCCACCAGCAGAGAGGGCAGGGTGGGCGAGCAGTACTTC
TRBJ1-6,TRBD1,14,-,TRBV19,CASRQTGANSPLHF,TGTGCCAGTAGACAGACAGGGGCAAATTCACCCCTCCACTTT
TRBJ2-2,-,15,-,TRBV5-1,CASSLRDTNTGELFF,TGCGCCAGCAGCCTCCGGGACACCAACACCGGGGAGCTGTTTTTT
TRBJ1-2,-,12,once,TRBV3-1/TRBV3-2,CASSQDFNGYTF,TGTGCCAGCAGCCAAGATTTTAATGGCTACACCTTC
TRBJ2-7,-,13,-,TRBV6-6,CASSYSVSYEQYF,TGTGCCAGCAGTTACAGCGTCTCCTACGAGCAGTACTTC
TRBJ2-7,TRBD1,14,few,TRBV7-2,CASSLGQGAYEQYF,TGTGCCAGCAGCTTAGGGCAGGGGGCCTACGAGCAGTACTTC
TRBJ1-6,-,12,once,TRBV6-5,CASSYSEGALHF,TGTGCCAGCAGTTACTCGGAGGGCGCCCTCCACTTT
TRBJ2-5,TRBD1,17,-,TRBV9,CASSDLPGQGAGETQYF,TGTGCCAGCAGCGACCTCCCGGGACAGGGGGCAGGAGAGACCCAGTACTTC
TRBJ2-1,TRBD1,14,-,TRBV27,CASSLRQGSDEQFF,TGTGCCAGCAGTTTACGACAGGGTAGCGATGAGCAGTTCTTC
TRBJ2-1,TRBD2,13,-,TRBV3-1/TRBV3-2,CASSPLAGAEQFF,TGTGCCAGCAGCCCCCTAGCGGGAGCTGAGCAGTTCTTC
TRBJ2-7,-,14,-,TRBV18,CASSPNVQGGEQYF,TGTGCCAGCTCACCAAATGTTCAGGGAGGCGAGCAGTACTTC
TRBJ2-7,-,12,-,TRBV7-8,CASSLARGEQYF,TGTGCCAGCAGCTTAGCCAGGGGCGAGCAGTACTTC
TRBJ2-7,TRBD2,15,-,TRBV14,CASSLPGLGFNEQYF,TGTGCCAGCAGCCTTCCGGGACTAGGGTTCAACGAGCAGTACTTC
TRBJ1-5,-,15,-,TRBV19,CASSIVPGGNQPQHF,TGTGCCAGTAGTATCGTCCCCGGGGGCAATCAGCCCCAGCATTTT
TRBJ2-1,TRBD2,16,-,TRBV19,CASSIGASGRRYEQFF,TGTGCCAGTAGTATAGGGGCCAGCGGGAGGAGGTATGAGCAGTTCTTC
TRBJ1-4,TRBD1,17,-,TRBV5-1,CASSPLTGGSTNEKLFF,TGCGCCAGCAGCCCCCTGACAGGGGGCTCGACCAATGAAAAACTGTTTTTT
TRBJ2-3,TRBD1,14,-,TRBV29-1,CSVVWDRETDTQYF,TGCAGCGTCGTTTGGGACAGGGAGACAGATACGCAGTATTTT
TRBJ1-5,-,13,-,TRBV19,CASSLQGNQPQHF,TGTGCCAGTAGTCTACAGGGAAATCAGCCCCAGCATTTT
TRBJ1-1,-,13,-,TRBV30,CAWSGPPNTEAFF,TGTGCCTGGAGTGGGCCGCCTAACACTGAAGCTTTCTTT
TRBJ1-2,TRBD1,14,once,TRBV2,CASRMTGGNYGYTF,TGTGCCAGCAGGATGACAGGGGGCAACTATGGCTACACCTTC
TRBJ2-3,-,16,once,TRBV5-1,CASSLGPAKGEDTQYF,TGCGCCAGCAGCTTGGGTCCAGCAAAGGGGGAAGATACGCAGTATTTT
TRBJ2-1,TRBD1,15,-,TRBV3-1/TRBV3-2,CASQTGTGAYNEQFF,TGTGCCAGCCAGACCGGGACAGGAGCCTACAATGAGCAGTTCTTC
TRBJ2-1,TRBD2,15,-,TRBV5-1,CASSARGGRRDEQFF,TGCGCCAGCAGCGCCCGGGGGGGACGCAGGGATGAGCAGTTCTTC
TRBJ1-6,TRBD1,12,-,TRBV12-3/TRBV12-4,CASSTGDSPLHF,TGTGCCAGCAGTACAGGGGACTCACCCCTCCACTTT
TRBJ1-1,-,15,-,TRBV28,CASSSGDGLGTEAFF,TGTGCCAGCAGTTCAGGGGACGGTCTTGGCACTGAAGCTTTCTTT
TRBJ2-5,-,13,once,TRBV12-3/TRBV12-4,CASSFLFSETQYF,TGTGCCAGCAGTTTTTTGTTTTCGGAGACCCAGTACTTC
TRBJ2-1,-,16,-,TRBV27,CASSFGGGNSYNEQFF,TGTGCCAGCAGTTTTGGAGGAGGGAACTCCTACAATGAGCAGTTCTTC
TRBJ2-1,-,17,-,TRBV11-3,CASSLGMVGAAYNEQFF,TGTGCCAGCAGCTTAGGGATGGTGGGAGCCGCCTACAATGAGCAGTTCTTC
TRBJ2-7,TRBD2,16,-,TRBV15,CATSSGLAGGPYEQYF,TGTGCCACCAGCAGTGGACTAGCGGGAGGGCCCTACGAGCAGTACTTC
TRBJ1-2,TRBD1,15,once,TRBV19,CASSIVTGGDYGYTF,TGTGCCAGTAGTATAGTCACAGGGGGCGACTATGGCTACACCTTC
TRBJ2-1,-,13,-,TRBV11-2,CASSLGLGYEQFF,TGTGCCAGCAGCTTAGGACTAGGCTATGAGCAGTTCTTC
TRBJ1-5,-,14,-,TRBV30,CAWSVVESNQPQHF,TGTGCCTGGAGTGTGGTAGAGAGCAATCAGCCCCAGCATTTT
TRBJ2-7,-,12,-,TRBV29-1,CSVAGQAYEQYF,TGCAGCGTTGCAGGTCAAGCCTACGAGCAGTACTTC
TRBJ1-5,-,14,-,TRBV15,CATSRGQGNQPQHF,TGTGCCACCAGCAGAGGGCAGGGCAATCAGCCCCAGCATTTT
TRBJ2-3,-,14,few,TRBV30,CAWSGTEGTDTQYF,TGTGCCTGGAGTGGAACAGAAGGCACAGATACGCAGTATTTT
TRBJ2-7,TRBD2,14,-,TRBV14,CASSRGLAGSLRYF,TGTGCCAGCAGCCGGGGACTAGCGGGGTCGCTTCGGTACTTC
TRBJ2-3,TRBD2,14,few,TRBV6-4,CASSEGLATDTQYF,TGTGCCAGCAGTGAGGGACTAGCCACAGATACGCAGTATTTT
TRBJ1-2,TRBD1,15,-,TRBV3-1/TRBV3-2,CASSQSHTTGVGYTF,TGTGCCAGCAGCCAATCACACACAACAGGGGTCGGCTACACCTTC
TRBJ1-2,-,14,-,TRBV18,CASSPDKVEYGYTF,TGTGCCAGCTCGCCTGACAAGGTTGAGTATGGCTACACCTTC
TRBJ2-3,TRBD2,14,-,TRBV24-1,CATSPSGRGDTQYF,TGTGCCACCAGTCCTAGCGGGAGGGGAGATACGCAGTATTTT
TRBJ1-2,TRBD1,16,-,TRBV9,CASSVGVQGKDYGYTF,TGTGCCAGCAGCGTCGGAGTACAGGGGAAGGACTATGGCTACACCTTC
TRBJ2-6,TRBD2,22,-,TRBV6-1,CASSEAQGLAGVEGSGANVLTF,TGTGCCAGCAGTGAAGCGCAGGGACTAGCGGGAGTCGAGGGCTCTGGGGCCAACGTCCTGACTTTC
TRBJ2-1,TRBD2,17,-,TRBV5-6,CASSLYLAESSYNEQFF,TGTGCCAGCAGCTTGTACCTAGCGGAGAGCTCCTACAATGAGCAGTTCTTC
TRBJ2-7,TRBD1,15,-,TRBV19,CASSIPGQGVYEQYF,TGTGCCAGTAGTATCCCCGGACAGGGGGTGTACGAGCAGTACTTC
TRBJ1-1,TRBD1,14,once,TRBV7-2,CASSWDRVGTEAFF,TGTGCCAGCAGCTGGGACAGGGTCGGAACTGAAGCTTTCTTT
TRBJ1-3,TRBD1,15,-,TRBV5-1,CASSPGDRGGNTIYF,TGCGCCAGCAGCCCCGGGGACAGGGGAGGAAACACCATATATTTT
TRBJ1-1,-,16,-,TRBV19,CASSIFQGGANTEAFF,TGTGCCAGTAGTATTTTCCAGGGTGGTGCGAACACTGAAGCTTTCTTT
TRBJ2-1,TRBD2,15,once,TRBV19,CASSTTSGGYNEQFF,TGTGCCAGTAGTACAACTAGCGGGGGTTACAATGAGCAGTTCTTC
TRBJ2-7,TRBD1,14,-,TRBV30,CAWTPGTGGYEQYF,TGTGCCTGGACCCCGGGGACAGGGGGCTACGAGCAGTACTTC
TRBJ2-7,TRBD1,14,-,TRBV11-2,CASSSRQGSYEQYF,TGTGCCAGCAGCTCCAGACAGGGATCCTACGAGCAGTACTTC
TRBJ1-2,TRBD1,14,-,TRBV28,CASSDTGGVVGYTF,TGTGCCAGCAGTGATACAGGGGGCGTCGTTGGCTACACCTTC
TRBJ1-2,-,13,-,TRBV12-3/TRBV12-4,CASSFGGMNGYTF,TGTGCCAGCAGTTTCGGGGGGATGAATGGCTACACCTTC
TRBJ2-3,TRBD2,15,few,TRBV7-3,CASSHQAGGIDTQYF,TGTGCCAGCAGCCACCAAGCGGGAGGAATAGATACGCAGTATTTT